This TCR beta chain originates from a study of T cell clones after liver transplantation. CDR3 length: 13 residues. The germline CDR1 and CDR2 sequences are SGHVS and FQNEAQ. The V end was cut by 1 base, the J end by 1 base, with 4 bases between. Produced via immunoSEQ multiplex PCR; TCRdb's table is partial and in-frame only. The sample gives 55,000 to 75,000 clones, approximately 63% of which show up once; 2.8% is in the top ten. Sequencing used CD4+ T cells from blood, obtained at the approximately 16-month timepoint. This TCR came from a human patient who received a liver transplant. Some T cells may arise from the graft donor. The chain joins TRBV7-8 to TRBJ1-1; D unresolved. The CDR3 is CASSLVTNTEAFF. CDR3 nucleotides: TGTGCCAGCAGCTTAGTGACGAACACTGAAGCTTTCTTT.